In its sample, the clone carrying this TCR beta chain was seen many times. What it binds is not known. The ends lost 5 bases at V and 4 bases at J; junction bases unmatched: 10. Germline V gene data show CDR1 as DFQATT and CDR2 as SNEGSKA (reference sequence). CDR3 length equals 14 residues. Through a sample-barcoded 5' primer and a J-beta primer mix, a second PCR was run for about 6 to 11 cycles. TCRdb ran MiXCR on the 5' RACE reads and lists one entry per CDR3 protein. Here the sample spans hundreds of thousands of distinct CDR3 sequences, around 31% being singletons. Those donating, healthy Caucasian individuals from Russia, were aged roughly 6 to 100. These data are taken from a study of blood T cells in healthy people across ages. Study-level results: Per million T cells, TCR beta diversity dropped roughly linearly as age increased.

The chain is built from TRBV20-1 and TRBJ1-1; TRBD1 aligns across 7 bases. Sequencing used blood. The TCR comes from a woman older than 75 in good health. Written as DNA, the CDR3 is TGCAGTGCTTACAGGGGATTGTCTACCACTGAAGCTTTCTTT. This codes for CSAYRGLSTTEAFF.